This TCR beta chain was captured in a study of blood T cell repertoires in COVID-19. CDR1 and CDR2 (germline): LNHDA, SQIVND (reference sequence). With V trimmed by 3 bases and J by 3 bases, 5 bases remained unmatched. This CDR3 has 16 amino acids. In the study's own analysis: For nucleated cells, counts were estimated from reference gene primer amplification. Profiling relied on immunoSEQ multiplex PCR, and the TCRdb table lists in-frame clones only, not all of them. V and J calls and clone size come straight from that table; D and trimming were deduced from the DNA. Of some 290,000 clones listed, approximately 90% are singletons.

The V and J genes are TRBV19 and TRBJ2-1, with 10 bases identical to TRBD1. This receptor was identified in a man younger than 35 with active or convalescent COVID-19. Source material: peripheral blood. DNA of the CDR3: TGTGCCAGTAGTATGTTGAGGACAGGGGGCTACAATGAGCAGTTCTTC. Protein product: CASSMLRTGGYNEQFF.